The 17 T cell receptor beta chains below all came from one sample that was sequenced in a study of CXCR3 chemokines and chemotherapy response in bladder cancer. TCRdb fed the PCR reads into MiXCR, producing one record per CDR3 protein. The table records around 2,900 distinct CDR3 sequences, around 10% of them present only once. The sample was acquired from a patient whose treatment included neoadjuvant chemotherapy. All receptors derive from a human donor with bladder cancer that responded to neoadjuvant chemotherapy.

Within the sample, this clonotype is large. The genes are TRBV18 and TRBJ2-1; tentative D call: TRBD1 (6 bases). The CDR3 covers 13 residues. Trimming cost V 2 bases and J 8 bases, with 10 bases left between them. Germline loops: CDR1 KGHSH, CDR2 LQKENI. In DNA, the CDR3 is TGTGCCAGCTCACCAACAGGGTCCCATGAGCAGTTCTTC. Translation gives CASSPTGSHEQFF.

Ten or more counts support this clonotype. This chain links TRBV30 with TRBJ2-3; 7 bases align to TRBD2. In germline, CDR1 is GTSNPN, CDR2 SVGIG (reference sequence). The CDR3 consists of 14 residues. V gave up 4 bases and J gave up 3 bases; unmatched junction bases: 7. The CDR3 DNA follows: TGTGCCTGGAATCCTAGCGGAACGACAGATACGCAGTATTTT. Its protein is CAWNPSGTTDTQYF.

As for this clonotype: A read error may be the cause here, since a much bigger clone is one base away. The CDR3, as DNA: TGTGCCAGCAGTTACTCGGAGGGCCACACTGAAGTTTTCTTT. It yields the protein CASSYSEGHTEVFF. The rearrangement joins TRBV6-5 to TRBJ1-1; D gene ambiguous. CDR1 and CDR2 from the germline V gene are MNHEY and SVGAGI. The CDR3 runs 14 residues.

By share of the sample, this clonotype is medium-sized (0.01 to 0.1%). The rearrangement uses TRBV6-1 and TRBJ1-1; D remains ambiguous. Per germline, CDR1 MNHNS and CDR2 SASEGT. V was clipped by 5 bases and J by 5 bases, with 6 bases between them. The CDR3 has 11 residues. In DNA, the CDR3 is TGTGCCAGCAGTTACATAACTGAAGCTTTCTTT. The encoded protein is CASSYITEAFF.

This clonotype was counted ten times or more. The gene calls are TRBV11-1 and TRBJ2-5; D is unclear. Trimming left V 1 base short and J 4 bases short, with 7 bases between. The CDR3 length is 13 residues. CDR1 is SGHAT and CDR2 is FQDESV in the germline V gene (reference sequence). CDR3: CASSLEGLETQYF. CDR3 in DNA: TGTGCCAGCAGCTTAGAGGGTCTAGAGACCCAGTACTTC. Using reference TRBV11-1 and TRBJ2-5 for the parts outside the CDR3, the full variable domain is EAEVAQSPRYKITEKSQAVAFWCDPISGHATLYWYRQILGQGPELLVQFQDESVVDDSQLPKDRFSAERLKGVDSTLKIQPAELGDSAMYLCASSLEGLETQYFGPGTRLLVL.

This clonotype is medium-sized by share. J is TRBJ1-1 and V is TRBV19; D gene ambiguous. The V gene lost 9 bases and the J gene lost 6 bases, with 14 bases spanning the gap. The length of the CDR3 is 12 residues. CDR1 and CDR2 from the germline V gene are LNHDA and SQIVND (reference sequence). The CDR3 region has the DNA TGTGCCAGCTCGGACCGCTTTGCTGAAGCTTTCTTT. Translated: CASSDRFAEAFF.

The sample holds a few counts of this clonotype. The gene calls are TRBV20-1 and TRBJ2-1, with D perhaps matching TRBD1 (6 bases). Per the germline V gene, CDR1 is DFQATT and CDR2 is SNEGSKA (reference sequence). This CDR3 has 12 residues. In nucleotides, the CDR3 is TGCAACGACAGGCCCATGAGTTATGAGCAGTTCTTC. The encoded protein is CNDRPMSYEQFF.

J is TRBJ2-3 and V is TRBV7-2; 7 nucleotides line up with TRBD2. The CDR3 runs 14 residues. Looked up from germline, CDR1 is SGHTA and CDR2 is FQGNSA. The J segment lost 1 base and the V segment lost 2 bases, leaving 0 bases of the junction unmatched. The CDR3 bases are TGTGCCAGCAGCTTACTAGCGGGCACAGATACGCAGTATTTT. Translated: CASSLLAGTDTQYF.

This clonotype is medium-sized (0.01 to 0.1%) within its sample. V usage is TRBV24-1 and J usage is TRBJ2-3; D uncertain. Germline V gene sequence: CDR1 KGHDR, CDR2 SFDVKD. There are 16 residues in the CDR3. V was pared by 3 bases and J by 3 bases, with 15 bases between. CDR3 nucleotides: TGTGCCACCAGTGATCCGCTTGGAGCCGTGACAGATACGCAGTATTTT. Encoded protein: CATSDPLGAVTDTQYF.

By share of the sample, this clonotype is large. The V and J genes are TRBV6-1 and TRBJ2-1; 8 bases fit TRBD1. The ends lost 2 bases at V and 6 bases at J; junction bases unmatched: 9. The germline V gene has CDR1 MNHNS and CDR2 SASEGT. This CDR3 spans 16 amino acids. As DNA, the CDR3 is TGTGCCAGCAGTGAACGTCACAGGGGGTTCGGCAATGAGCAGTTCTTC. It yields the protein CASSERHRGFGNEQFF.

This clonotype was seen at least ten times. The chain carries TRBV11-1 and TRBJ2-2; 7 nucleotides line up with TRBD1. The CDR3 is 18 residues long. Germline lookup yields CDR1 SGHAT and CDR2 FQDESV (reference sequence). Unmatched junction bases numbered 18, after V lost 5 bases and J lost 6 bases. CDR3 region: CASSALQGFGQVAGELFF. The CDR3 DNA is TGTGCCAGCAGCGCCCTGCAGGGGTTCGGACAGGTGGCCGGGGAGCTGTTTTTT.

This clonotype was observed many times. The rearrangement uses TRBV19 and TRBJ2-2, with TRBD1 identical over 9 bases. The CDR3 extends over 15 amino acids. J gave up 3 bases and V 2 bases, and 1 base lay outside the gene matches. Germline lookup yields CDR1 LNHDA and CDR2 SQIVND (reference sequence). As DNA, the CDR3 is TGTGCCAGTAGTATAAGGACAGGGGACACCGGGGAGCTGTTTTTT. It is translated as CASSIRTGDTGELFF.

Remarks on this clonotype: A far bigger clonotype differs at one base, so this is likely a read error. J is TRBJ1-2 and V is TRBV6-1, with 9 positions matching TRBD1. Germline V gene lookup returns CDR1 MNHNS and CDR2 SASEGT. The length of the CDR3 is 15 residues. The junction had 7 bases not matched to a gene; V was cut back by 3 bases and J by 5 bases. In DNA, the CDR3 is TGTGCCAGCAGTGACGGGACAGGGAGAGAGTATGGCTACACCTTC. As protein: CASSDGTGREYGYTF.

By sample share, this clonotype is large. The chain employs TRBV7-2 and TRBJ2-3; possible D gene TRBD1, 5 bases. V lost 5 bases to trimming and J lost 3 bases, with 15 bases between them. The CDR3 has 15 residues. The germline CDR1 and CDR2 sequences are SGHTA and FQGNSA. CDR3 amino acids: CASSLSGHKTDTQYF. CDR3 DNA sequence: TGTGCCAGCAGCCTTTCCGGACATAAGACAGATACGCAGTATTTT.

At least ten counts were recorded for this clonotype. This sequence joins TRBV5-6 and TRBJ2-5; D call uncertain. Trimming took 2 bases from V and 5 from J, leaving 16 bases between them. This CDR3 region has 15 residues. Germline values: CDR1 SGHDT, CDR2 YYEEEE. The CDR3 loop reads CASSFGPSPRETQYF. The CDR3 coding sequence is TGTGCCAGCAGCTTCGGGCCATCCCCCCGCGAGACCCAGTACTTC.

By share of the sample, this clonotype is medium-sized. The chain links TRBV27 to TRBJ2-3; D unclear. Germline values: CDR1 MNHEY, CDR2 SMNVEV (reference sequence). The CDR3 contains 12 residues. Trimming removed 3 bases from V and 6 bases from J, with 7 bases in between. The CDR3, as DNA: TGTGCCAGCAGTTTCAGTATGGATACGCAGTATTTT. It yields the protein CASSFSMDTQYF.

This clonotype was counted only a few times. The gene calls are TRBV2 and TRBJ2-4; 9 bases agree with TRBD2. Trimming at V came to 5 bases and at J to 6 bases, leaving 8 bases not matched to a gene. From germline, CDR1 is SNHLY and CDR2 FYNNEI. The CDR3 totals 15 residues. The CDR3 DNA reads TGTGCCAGCAGTCGAGCGGGGGGTCCTGGAAACATTCAGTACTTC. Translating it yields CASSRAGGPGNIQYF.